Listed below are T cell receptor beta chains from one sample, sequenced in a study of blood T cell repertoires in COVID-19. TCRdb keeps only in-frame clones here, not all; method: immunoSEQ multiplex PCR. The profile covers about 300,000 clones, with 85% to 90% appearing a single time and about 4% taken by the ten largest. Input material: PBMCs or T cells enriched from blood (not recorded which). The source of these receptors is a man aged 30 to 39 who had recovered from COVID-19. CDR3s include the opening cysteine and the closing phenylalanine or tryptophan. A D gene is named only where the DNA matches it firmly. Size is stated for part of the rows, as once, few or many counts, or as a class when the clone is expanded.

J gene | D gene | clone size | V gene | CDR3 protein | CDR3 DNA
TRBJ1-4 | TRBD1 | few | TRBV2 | CATRQGALEKLFF | TGTGCCACCCGACAGGGCGCCCTCGAAAAACTGTTTTTT
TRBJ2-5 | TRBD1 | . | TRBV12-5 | CASGTGQGETQYF | TGTGCTAGTGGTACGGGACAGGGGGAGACCCAGTACTTC
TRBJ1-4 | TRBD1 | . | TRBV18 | CASSKDRSGTNEKLFF | TGTGCCAGCTCAAAGGACAGGAGTGGAACTAATGAAAAACTGTTTTTT
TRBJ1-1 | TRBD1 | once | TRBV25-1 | CASSGGGTGSTEAFF | TGTGCCAGCAGTGGGGGGGGGACAGGGAGCACTGAAGCTTTCTTT
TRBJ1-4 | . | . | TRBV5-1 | CASSSIGGAPNEKLFF | TGCGCCAGCAGCTCCATAGGGGGAGCCCCTAATGAAAAACTGTTTTTT
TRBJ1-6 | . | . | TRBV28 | CASTLADSPLHF | TGTGCCAGCACCCTTGCGGATTCACCCCTCCACTTT
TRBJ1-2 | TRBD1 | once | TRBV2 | CASTRQGNYGYTF | TGTGCCAGCACTCGACAGGGGAACTATGGCTACACCTTC
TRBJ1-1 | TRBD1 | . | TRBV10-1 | CASSEDRVGGTEAFF | TGCGCCAGCAGTGAAGACAGGGTCGGTGGCACTGAAGCTTTCTTT
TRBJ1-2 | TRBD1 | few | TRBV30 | CAWSLDRGYGYTF | TGTGCCTGGAGTCTCGACAGGGGCTATGGCTACACCTTC
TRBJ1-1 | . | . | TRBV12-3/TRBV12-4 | CASSTRVSTEAFF | TGTGCCAGCAGTACCCGGGTGAGCACTGAAGCTTTCTTT
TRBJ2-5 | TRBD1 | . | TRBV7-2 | CASSDGARDRVIETQYF | TGTGCCAGCAGCGACGGAGCCCGGGACAGGGTAATTGAGACCCAGTACTTC
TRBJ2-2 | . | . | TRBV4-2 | CASSQEVLQITGELFF | TGTGCCAGCAGCCAAGAGGTGTTACAGATCACCGGGGAGCTGTTTTTT
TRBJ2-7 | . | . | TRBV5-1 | CASSLGAGRSSYEQYF | TGCGCCAGCAGCTTGGGTGCGGGGAGGAGCTCCTACGAGCAGTACTTC
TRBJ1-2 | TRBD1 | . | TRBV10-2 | CASTRGDSYGYTF | TGCGCCAGCACTCGAGGGGACAGCTATGGCTACACCTTC
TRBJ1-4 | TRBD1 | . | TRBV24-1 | CATSARQGTGEKLFF | TGTGCCACCAGTGCCAGACAGGGAACGGGTGAAAAACTGTTTTTT
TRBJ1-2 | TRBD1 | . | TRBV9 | CASSPRGDFVTF | TGTGCCAGCAGCCCCAGGGGGGACTTTGTCACCTTC
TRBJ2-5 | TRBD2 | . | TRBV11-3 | CASSLGVAGGLLGETQYF | TGTGCCAGCAGCTTAGGAGTAGCGGGAGGTCTTTTGGGTGAGACCCAGTACTTC
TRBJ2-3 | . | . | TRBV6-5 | CASSYSFGEAQYF | TGTGCCAGCAGTTACAGCTTCGGTGAGGCGCAGTATTTT
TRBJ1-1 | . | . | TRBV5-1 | CASKNTGSYSTEAFF | TGCGCCAGCAAGAACACAGGGTCTTATAGCACTGAAGCTTTCTTT
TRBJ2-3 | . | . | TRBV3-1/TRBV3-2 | CASSPGLSTDTQYF | TGTGCCAGCAGCCCGGGACTCTCCACAGATACGCAGTATTTT